This T cell receptor (beta chain) appears in the sequencing data of a study of shared clonotypes between healthy human individuals. Turning to the study itself: Each donor's CD4 naive and CD4 memory cells filled three plates apiece, CD8 naive two, and CD8 memory one.

On this clone itself: Antigen specificity is unknown.

This table comes from immunoSEQ multiplex PCR, and its TCRdb copy is limited to in-frame clones, with some not included. The repertoire holds about 2 million clones, with about 94% as singletons. From germline, CDR1 is SGDLS and CDR2 YYNGEE. Trimming cost V 0 bases and J 6 bases, with 12 bases left between them. This CDR3 contains 14 residues. Selected positively for CCR7 and CD45RO-negative, naive CD8 cells excluded terminally differentiated effector memory CD45RA+ cells. Those who donated, Caucasian adults without exception, all lived in Nashville, Tennessee. Whole-study findings and limits: A handful of donors showed sharing of 4.5% to 5% of naive CD4 clonotypes.

The TCR comes from a man younger than 35 in good health. The V and J genes are TRBV9 and TRBJ1-1, with D tentatively TRBD1 (5 bases). The material sequenced was naive CD8+ T cells sorted from blood. The DNA for the CDR3 is TGTGCCAGCAGCGTAGGGGCCCGGGACCCTGAAGCTTTCTTT. It codes for CASSVGARDPEAFF.